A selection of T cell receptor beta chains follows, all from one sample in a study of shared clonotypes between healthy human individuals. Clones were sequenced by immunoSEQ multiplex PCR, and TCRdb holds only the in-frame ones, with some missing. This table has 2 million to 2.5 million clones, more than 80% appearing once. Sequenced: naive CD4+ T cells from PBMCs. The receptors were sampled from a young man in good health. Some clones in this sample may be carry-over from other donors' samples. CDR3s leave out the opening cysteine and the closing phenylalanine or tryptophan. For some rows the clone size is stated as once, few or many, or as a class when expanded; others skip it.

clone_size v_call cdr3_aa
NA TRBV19 ASSPLHRTFQWTEAF
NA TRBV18 ASSPPGQGDYGYT
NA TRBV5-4 ASSFDRGHYGYT
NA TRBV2 ASSARERAEAF
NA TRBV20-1 SARAPGTQY
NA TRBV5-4 ASRSPGTSGTSTDTQY
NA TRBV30 AWSRPKGYT
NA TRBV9 ASSEDLEGNEQF
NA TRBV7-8 ASSLNSGEKLF
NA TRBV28 ASSLSGDRGRGTEAF
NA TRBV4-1 ASSYGRATTSYEQY
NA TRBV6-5 ASSYSPGESYEQY
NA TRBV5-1 ASSPRTGDNEKLF
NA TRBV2 ASLPSGGRPEQY
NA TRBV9 ASSGAGTGLYEQY
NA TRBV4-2 ASSPSTLNTGELF
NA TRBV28 ASSSRMNTEAF
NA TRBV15 ATSGTLGVPETQY
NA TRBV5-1 ASSLGLADNEQF
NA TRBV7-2 ASSLDMSYYGYT
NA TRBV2 ASGRLAAVVGDTQY
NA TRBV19 ASSRTGASTDTQY
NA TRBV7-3 ASSQAGTAFYGYT
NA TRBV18 ASSPLLGDEQF
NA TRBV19 ASSPGLRTDTQY
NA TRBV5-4 ASSLGGTGRQETQY
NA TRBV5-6 ASSLSWYGYT
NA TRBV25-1 ASSEGTYYEQY
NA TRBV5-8 ASRKGTAVRPQH
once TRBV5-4 ASSFSGNYGYT
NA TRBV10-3 AISESGQYTQY
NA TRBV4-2 ASSQGVAGETQY
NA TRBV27 ASSPSGTSGRVGQF
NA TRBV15 ATSRVETLRERY
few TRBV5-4 ASSLGPLQITEAF
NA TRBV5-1 ASRQGSSYEQY
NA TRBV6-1 ASSESPNQPQH
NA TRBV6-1 ASSEVAGHTGELF
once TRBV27 ASSLEGGANTGELF
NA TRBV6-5 ASGYLGRAYGYT
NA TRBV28 ASSFRRTGNEKLF
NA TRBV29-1 SVCGTNQETQY
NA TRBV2 ASSVGLRAGNTIY
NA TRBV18 ASSPGTSGANTGELF
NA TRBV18 ASSPLGPVSHEQY
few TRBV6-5 ASSFLRGPQH
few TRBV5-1 ASSLRGQGETQY
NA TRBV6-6 ASSYADRMWEQY
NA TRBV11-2 ANSPTASGSWGEQY
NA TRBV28 ASSLSGTGGTIY
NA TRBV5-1 ASSFTDWSTEAF
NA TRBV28 ASSLSGVGYQETQY
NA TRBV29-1 SAKSLPNQY
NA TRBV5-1 ASSLDRGTGELF
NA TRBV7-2 ASSFGPGGATNEKLF
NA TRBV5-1 ASSLIPGANVLT
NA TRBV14 ASSQLGAGGYNEQF
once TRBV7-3 ASSSQGAPYNEQF